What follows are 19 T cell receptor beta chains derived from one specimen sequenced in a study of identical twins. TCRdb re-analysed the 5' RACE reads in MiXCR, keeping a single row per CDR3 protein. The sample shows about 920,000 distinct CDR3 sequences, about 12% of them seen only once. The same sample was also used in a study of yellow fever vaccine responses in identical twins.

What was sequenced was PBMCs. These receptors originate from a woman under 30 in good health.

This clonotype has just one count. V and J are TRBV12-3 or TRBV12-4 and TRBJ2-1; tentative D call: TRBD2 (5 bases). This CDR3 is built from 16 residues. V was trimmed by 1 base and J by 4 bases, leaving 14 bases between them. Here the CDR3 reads CASSLGWRSLYNEQFF. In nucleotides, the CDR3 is TGTGCCAGCAGTTTAGGGTGGAGGTCCTTGTACAATGAGCAGTTCTTC.

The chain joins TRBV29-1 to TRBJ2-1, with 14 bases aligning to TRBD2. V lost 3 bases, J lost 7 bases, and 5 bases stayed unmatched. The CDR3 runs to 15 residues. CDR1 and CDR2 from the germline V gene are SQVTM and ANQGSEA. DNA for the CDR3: TGCAGCGTTGAGAGTGGACTAGCGGGAGGTAATGAGCAGTTCTTC. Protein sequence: CSVESGLAGGNEQFF.

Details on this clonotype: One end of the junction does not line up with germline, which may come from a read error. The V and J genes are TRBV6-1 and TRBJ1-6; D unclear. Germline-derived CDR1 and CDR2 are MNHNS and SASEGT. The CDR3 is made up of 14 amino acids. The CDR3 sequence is CASREGNYNSPLHF. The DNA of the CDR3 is TGTGCCAGCAGGGAAGGGAACTATAATTCACCCCTCCACTTT.

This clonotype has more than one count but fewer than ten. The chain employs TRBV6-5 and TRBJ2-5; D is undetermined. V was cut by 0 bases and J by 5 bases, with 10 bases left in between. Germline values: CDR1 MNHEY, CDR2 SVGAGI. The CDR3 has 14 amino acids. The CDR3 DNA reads TGTGCCAGCAGTTACTCGGGCAGTACCGAGACCCAGTACTTC. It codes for CASSYSGSTETQYF.

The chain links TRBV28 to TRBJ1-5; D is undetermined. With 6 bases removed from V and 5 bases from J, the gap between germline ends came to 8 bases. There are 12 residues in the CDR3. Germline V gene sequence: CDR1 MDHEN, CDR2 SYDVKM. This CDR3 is CASRGQYQPQHF. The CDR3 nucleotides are TGTGCCAGCAGAGGTCAGTATCAGCCCCAGCATTTT.

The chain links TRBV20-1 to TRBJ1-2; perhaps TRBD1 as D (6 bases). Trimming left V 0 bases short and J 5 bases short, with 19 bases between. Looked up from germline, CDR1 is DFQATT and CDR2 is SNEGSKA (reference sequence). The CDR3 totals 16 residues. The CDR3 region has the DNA TGCAGTGCTAGAGACGAGCGACAGGCCAAGGGGTATGGCTACACCTTC. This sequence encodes CSARDERQAKGYGYTF.

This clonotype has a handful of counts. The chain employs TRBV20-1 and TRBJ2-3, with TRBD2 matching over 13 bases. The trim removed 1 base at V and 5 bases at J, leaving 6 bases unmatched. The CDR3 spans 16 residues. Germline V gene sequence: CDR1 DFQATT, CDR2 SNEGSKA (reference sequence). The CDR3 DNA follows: TGCAGTGCTAGAGTACTAGCGGGGGGGCGCAGAGATACGCAGTATTTT. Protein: CSARVLAGGRRDTQYF.

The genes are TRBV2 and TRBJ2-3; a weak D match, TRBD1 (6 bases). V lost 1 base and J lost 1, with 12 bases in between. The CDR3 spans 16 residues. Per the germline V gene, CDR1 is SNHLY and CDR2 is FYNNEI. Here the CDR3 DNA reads TGTGCCAGCAGTGAAGAAGGACAGCTAGGCACAGATACGCAGTATTTT. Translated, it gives CASSEEGQLGTDTQYF.

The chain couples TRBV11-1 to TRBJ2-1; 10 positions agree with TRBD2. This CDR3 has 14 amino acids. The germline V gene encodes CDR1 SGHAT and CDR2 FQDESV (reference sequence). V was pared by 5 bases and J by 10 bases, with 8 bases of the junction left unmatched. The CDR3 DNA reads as TGTGCCAGCAGCAGTTCTAGCGGGGGTTCAGAGCAGTTCTTC. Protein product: CASSSSSGGSEQFF. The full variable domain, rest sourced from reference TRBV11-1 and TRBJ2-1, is EAEVAQSPRYKITEKSQAVAFWCDPISGHATLYWYRQILGQGPELLVQFQDESVVDDSQLPKDRFSAERLKGVDSTLKIQPAELGDSAMYLCASSSSSGGSEQFFGPGTRLTVL.

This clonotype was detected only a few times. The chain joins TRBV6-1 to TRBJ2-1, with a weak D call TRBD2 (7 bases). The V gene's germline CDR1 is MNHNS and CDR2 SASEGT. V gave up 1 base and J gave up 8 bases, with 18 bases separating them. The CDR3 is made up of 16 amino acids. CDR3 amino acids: CASSEGVAQGGDEQFF. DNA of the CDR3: TGTGCCAGCAGTGAAGGAGTGGCACAGGGAGGGGATGAGCAGTTCTTC.

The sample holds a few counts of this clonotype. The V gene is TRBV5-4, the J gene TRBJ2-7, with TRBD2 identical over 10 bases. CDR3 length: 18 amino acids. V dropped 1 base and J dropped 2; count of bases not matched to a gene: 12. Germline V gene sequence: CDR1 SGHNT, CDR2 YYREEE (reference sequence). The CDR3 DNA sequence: TGTGCCAGCAGCTTGAAGCGGTTTGGACTAGCGGAGACCTACGAGCAGTACTTC. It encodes CASSLKRFGLAETYEQYF.

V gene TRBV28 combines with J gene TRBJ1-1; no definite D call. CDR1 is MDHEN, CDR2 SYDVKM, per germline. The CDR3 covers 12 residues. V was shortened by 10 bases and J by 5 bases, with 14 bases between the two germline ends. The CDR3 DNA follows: TGTGCCACCGCCCTTCCGGTTACTGAAGCTTTCTTT. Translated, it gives CATALPVTEAFF.

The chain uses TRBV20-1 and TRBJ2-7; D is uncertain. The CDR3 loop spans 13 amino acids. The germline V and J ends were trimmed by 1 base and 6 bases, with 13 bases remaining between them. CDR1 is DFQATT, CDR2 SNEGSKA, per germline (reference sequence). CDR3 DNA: TGCAGTGCTAGAGCCCCGATTGACGCCGAGCAGTACGTC. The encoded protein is CSARAPIDAEQYV.

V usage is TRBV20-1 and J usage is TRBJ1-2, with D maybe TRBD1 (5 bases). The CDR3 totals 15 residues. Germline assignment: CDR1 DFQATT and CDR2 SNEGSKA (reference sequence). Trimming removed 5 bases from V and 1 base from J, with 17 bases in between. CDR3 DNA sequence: TGCAGTGCTGAGGGGATGGCCGGAGTTAACTATGGCTACACCTTC. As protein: CSAEGMAGVNYGYTF.

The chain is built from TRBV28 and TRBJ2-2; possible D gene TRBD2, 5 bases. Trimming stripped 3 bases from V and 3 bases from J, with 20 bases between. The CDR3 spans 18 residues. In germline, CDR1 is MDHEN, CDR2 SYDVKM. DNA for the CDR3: TGTGCCAGCAGTTTGGTTAAGGGAGAGCCAAGAGACACCGGGGAGCTGTTTTTT. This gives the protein CASSLVKGEPRDTGELFF.

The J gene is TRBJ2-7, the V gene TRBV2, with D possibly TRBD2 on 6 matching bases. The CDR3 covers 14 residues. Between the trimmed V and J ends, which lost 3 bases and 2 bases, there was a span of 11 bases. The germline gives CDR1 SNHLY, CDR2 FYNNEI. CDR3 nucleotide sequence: TGTGCCAGCAGTGATGGGGGGAGAACCTACGAGCAGTACTTC. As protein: CASSDGGRTYEQYF.

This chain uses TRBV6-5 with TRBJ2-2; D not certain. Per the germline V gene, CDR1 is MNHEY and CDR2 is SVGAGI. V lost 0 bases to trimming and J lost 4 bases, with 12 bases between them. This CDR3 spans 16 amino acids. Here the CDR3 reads CASSYSPRQFTGELFF. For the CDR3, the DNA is TGTGCCAGCAGTTACTCTCCCAGACAATTCACCGGGGAGCTGTTTTTT.

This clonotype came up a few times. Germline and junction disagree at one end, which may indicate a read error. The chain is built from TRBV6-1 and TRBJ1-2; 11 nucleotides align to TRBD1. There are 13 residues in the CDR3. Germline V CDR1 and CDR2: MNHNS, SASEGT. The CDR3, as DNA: TGTGCCAGCAGAGAAGGGACAGGGGGACGCTACACCTTC. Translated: CASREGTGGRYTF.

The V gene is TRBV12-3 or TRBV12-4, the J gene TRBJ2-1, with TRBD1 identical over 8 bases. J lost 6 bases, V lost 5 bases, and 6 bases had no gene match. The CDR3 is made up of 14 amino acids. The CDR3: CASSPGQVSNEQFF. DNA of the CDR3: TGTGCCAGCAGTCCGGGACAGGTGTCCAATGAGCAGTTCTTC.